This is a list of T cell receptor beta chains from one sample in a study of shared clonotypes between healthy human individuals. Generated by immunoSEQ multiplex PCR, the TCRdb table keeps only in-frame clones and is missing some. This table has about 820,000 clones, 80% to 95% appearing once. Sequenced material: naive CD8+ T cells sorted from blood. The source is a man aged 25-45 years in good health. Both conserved end residues are part of each CDR3. The order of the fields is D gene, J gene, clone size, V gene, CDR3 DNA, CDR3 protein. A D gene is named only where the DNA matches it firmly. The size of a clone is reported for some rows only, either as once, few or many, or as a class for expanded clones.

>TRBD1|TRBJ1-5|.|TRBV19
TGTGCCAGTACCCCGGGCAGGGGGCTAAGTCAGCCCCAGCATTTT
CASTPGRGLSQPQHF
>.|TRBJ1-1|.|TRBV7-9
TGTGCCAGCAGCCCCGGGGGAGGGATTCAAGCTTTCTTT
CASSPGGGIQAFF
>.|TRBJ2-1|.|TRBV7-9
TGTGCCAGCAGCCACAGGGAGTTCTACAATGAGCAGTTCTTC
CASSHREFYNEQFF
>TRBD1|TRBJ2-2|.|TRBV9
TGTGCCAGCAGCGTGGACAGGGGCGCTAGCTTGGTGGCCGGGGAGCTGTTTTTT
CASSVDRGASLVAGELFF
>.|TRBJ2-2|.|TRBV15
TGTGCCACCAGCGCTGGGGGCAACACCGGGGAGCTGTTTTTT
CATSAGGNTGELFF
>.|TRBJ2-1|.|TRBV7-9
TGTGCCAGCAGCTTTCCCGGAGGGTCCTACAATGAGCAGTTCTTC
CASSFPGGSYNEQFF
>.|TRBJ1-1|.|TRBV18
TGTGCCAGCTCACCGGGTGCCACTGAAGCTTTCTTT
CASSPGATEAFF
>TRBD1|TRBJ1-1|.|TRBV5-1
TGCGCCAGCAGCTTGGGGACAGGTTGGGACACTGAAGCTTTCTTT
CASSLGTGWDTEAFF
>.|TRBJ1-2|.|TRBV7-9
TGTGCCAGCAGCTTAGCCACTTACAATGGCTACACCTTC
CASSLATYNGYTF
>.|TRBJ2-7|few|TRBV6-5
TGTGCCAGCAGTTACTCTGCCTACGAGCAGTACTTC
CASSYSAYEQYF
>.|TRBJ2-7|.|TRBV21-1
TGTGCCAGCAACCCCGGGACACCTAAGTTCTACGAGCAGTACTTC
CASNPGTPKFYEQYF
>.|TRBJ2-1|.|TRBV5-1
TGCGCCAGCAGCCCCGGGGAGAGCTCCTACAATGAGCAGTTCTTC
CASSPGESSYNEQFF
>.|TRBJ2-2|.|TRBV7-2
TGTGCCAGCAGCTTCGGGGGGGAGCTGTTTTTT
CASSFGGELFF
>TRBD2|TRBJ2-1|.|TRBV2
TGTGCCAGCACCCGAAGACTAGCGGAGCCCTACAATGAGCAGTTCTTC
CASTRRLAEPYNEQFF
>TRBD2|TRBJ2-7|.|TRBV5-5
TGTGCCAGCAGCTTTGACGGCGGGAGCTCCTACGAGCAGTACTTC
CASSFDGGSSYEQYF
>TRBD2|TRBJ2-2|.|TRBV29-1
TGCAGCGTTAATGGGCTAGCGGAGCACACCGGGGAGCTGTTTTTT
CSVNGLAEHTGELFF
>TRBD2|TRBJ2-7|.|TRBV29-1
TGCAGCGTGAGCGGGACTAGCGGGAACTACGAGCAGTACTTC
CSVSGTSGNYEQYF
>TRBD1|TRBJ1-1|.|TRBV13
TGTGCCAGCAGCTTCCTACCAGGGGGGCCCACTGAAGCTTTCTTT
CASSFLPGGPTEAFF
>.|TRBJ2-1|.|TRBV6-6
TGTGCCAGCAGTTACTTCGACTCCTCATACAATGAGCAGTTCTTC
CASSYFDSSYNEQFF
>.|TRBJ1-1|.|TRBV27
TGTGCCAGCTGGGCGAAGTCGCGCCGCACTGAAGCTTTCTTT
CASWAKSRRTEAFF
>TRBD1|TRBJ2-7|.|TRBV4-1
TGCGCCAGCAGCCCCCGGACAGGGGGGTACGAGCAGTACTTC
CASSPRTGGYEQYF
>.|TRBJ2-7|.|TRBV6-1
TGTGCCAGCAGTGAATGGTGGGGCTCCTACGAGCAGTACTTC
CASSEWWGSYEQYF
>.|TRBJ1-2|once|TRBV11-2
TGTGCCAGCAGCCCAGGGATCAGGGGCTCAAGCTATGGCTACACCTTC
CASSPGIRGSSYGYTF
>.|TRBJ2-3|.|TRBV4-1
TGCGCCAGCAGCCAAGGCCTCCTGGTCACAGATACGCAGTATTTT
CASSQGLLVTDTQYF
>.|TRBJ2-3|.|TRBV6-5
TGTGCCAGCAGTTACTCGTGGACAGATACGCAGTATTTT
CASSYSWTDTQYF
>.|TRBJ1-5|.|TRBV5-3
TGTGCCAGAAGCTTGGTAGCGAGCATCAGGGATATCAGCCCCCAGCATTTT
CARSLVASIRDISPQHF
>.|TRBJ1-4|.|TRBV4-1
TGCGCCAGCAGCCAAATGCGCTGCGGGGGGGGGAAACTGTTTTTT
CASSQMRCGGGKLFF
>.|TRBJ2-5|.|TRBV9
TGTGCCAGCAGCGTAGGAGGGGGGACAGCCGAGACCCAGTACTTC
CASSVGGGTAETQYF
>.|TRBJ2-1|.|TRBV5-5
TGTGCCAGCAGCTTGTGGAGCACCAATGAGCAGTTCTTC
CASSLWSTNEQFF
>.|TRBJ2-7|.|TRBV10-3
TGTGCCCGGCTGGGTTTCACCTACGAGCAGTACTTC
CARLGFTYEQYF
>.|TRBJ2-7|.|TRBV7-6
TGTGCCAGCAGCCCCACCGGCGGGGACACCTACTACGAGCAGTACTTC
CASSPTGGDTYYEQYF
>.|TRBJ2-2|.|TRBV2
TGTGCCAGCATCCGGGACCTCGGGGGCGGGGAGCTGTTTTTT
CASIRDLGGGELFF
>.|TRBJ2-7|.|TRBV2
TGTGCCAGCAGTGCCTTCGACAGGAATGGCGAGCAGTACTTC
CASSAFDRNGEQYF
>TRBD2|TRBJ2-5|.|TRBV27
TGTGCCAGCAGTTTTACAGGGACTAGCATGAGTGAGACCCAGTACTTC
CASSFTGTSMSETQYF
>.|TRBJ1-1|.|TRBV7-9
TGTGCCAGCAGGGCGCCCCTTCGACAGGACGCACGCACTGAAGCTTTCTTT
CASRAPLRQDARTEAFF
>.|TRBJ1-2|.|TRBV9
TGTGCCAGCAGGGCAGTGGGCTATGGCTACACCTTC
CASRAVGYGYTF